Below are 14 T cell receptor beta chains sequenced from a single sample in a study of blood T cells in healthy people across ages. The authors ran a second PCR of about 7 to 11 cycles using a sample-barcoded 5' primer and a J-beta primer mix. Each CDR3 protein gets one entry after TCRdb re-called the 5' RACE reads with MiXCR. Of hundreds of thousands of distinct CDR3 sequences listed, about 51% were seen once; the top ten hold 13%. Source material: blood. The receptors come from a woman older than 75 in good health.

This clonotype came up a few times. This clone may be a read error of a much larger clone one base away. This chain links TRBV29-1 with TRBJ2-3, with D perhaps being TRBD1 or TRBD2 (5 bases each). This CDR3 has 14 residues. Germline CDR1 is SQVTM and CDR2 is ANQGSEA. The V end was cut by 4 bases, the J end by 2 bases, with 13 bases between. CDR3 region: CSVGPRGPTDTQYF. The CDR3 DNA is TGCAGCGTTGGTCCGAGGGGTCCCACAGATACGCAGTATTTT.

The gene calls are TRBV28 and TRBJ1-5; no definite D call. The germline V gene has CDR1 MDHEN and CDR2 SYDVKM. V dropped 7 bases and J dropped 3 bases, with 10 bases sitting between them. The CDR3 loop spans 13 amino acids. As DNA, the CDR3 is TGTGCCAGCAAACCACGCTTCAATCAGCCCCAGCATTTT. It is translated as CASKPRFNQPQHF.

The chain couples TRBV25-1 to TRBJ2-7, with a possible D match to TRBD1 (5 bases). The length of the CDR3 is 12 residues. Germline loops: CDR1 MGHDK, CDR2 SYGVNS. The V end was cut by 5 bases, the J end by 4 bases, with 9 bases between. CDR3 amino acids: CASSPQGYEQYV. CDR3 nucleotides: TGTGCCAGCAGTCCTCAGGGTTACGAGCAGTACGTC.

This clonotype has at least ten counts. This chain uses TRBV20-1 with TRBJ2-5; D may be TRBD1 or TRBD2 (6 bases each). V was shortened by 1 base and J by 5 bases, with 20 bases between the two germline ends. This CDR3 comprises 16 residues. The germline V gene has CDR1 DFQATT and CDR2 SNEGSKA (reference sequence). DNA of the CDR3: TGCAGTGCTAGAGTCTTGAGCTGGGGGGCCGCCGAGACCCAGTACTTC. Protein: CSARVLSWGAAETQYF.

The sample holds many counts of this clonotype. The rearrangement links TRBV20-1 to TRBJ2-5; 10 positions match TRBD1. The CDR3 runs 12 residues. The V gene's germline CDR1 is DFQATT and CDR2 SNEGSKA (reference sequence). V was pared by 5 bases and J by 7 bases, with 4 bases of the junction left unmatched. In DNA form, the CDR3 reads TGCAGTGCTGGGGACAGGGGTCTGACCCAGTACTTC. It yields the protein CSAGDRGLTQYF.

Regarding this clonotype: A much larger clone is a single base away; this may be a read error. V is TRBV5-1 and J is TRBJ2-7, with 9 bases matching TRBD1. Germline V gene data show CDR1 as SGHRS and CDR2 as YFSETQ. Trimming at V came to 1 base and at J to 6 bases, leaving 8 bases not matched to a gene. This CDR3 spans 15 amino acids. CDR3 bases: TGCGCCAGCAGCTTGAAAGAACAGGGGGCCTCCGAGCAGTACTTC. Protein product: CASSLKEQGASEQYF.

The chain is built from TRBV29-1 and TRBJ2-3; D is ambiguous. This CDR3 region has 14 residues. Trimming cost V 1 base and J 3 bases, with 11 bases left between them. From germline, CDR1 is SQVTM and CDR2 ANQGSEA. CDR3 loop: CSVEGLTSTDTQYF. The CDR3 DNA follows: TGCAGCGTTGAAGGCCTAACATCTACAGATACGCAGTATTTT.

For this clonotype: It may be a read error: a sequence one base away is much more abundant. This CDR3 reads CSARVPGGQETLYF. CDR3 coding DNA: TGCAGTGCTAGAGTCCCGGGGGGTCAAGAGACCCTGTACTTC. The chain has TRBV20-1 and TRBJ2-5; 7 bases map to TRBD2. This CDR3 has 14 residues. Germline lookup yields CDR1 DFQATT and CDR2 SNEGSKA (reference sequence).

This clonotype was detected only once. The CDR3 region has the DNA TGTGCCATCAGTGAGTCCGGACTAGCGGGGAACGGAGAGACCCAGTACTTC. Its translation: CAISESGLAGNGETQYF. The genes are TRBV10-3 and TRBJ2-7, with TRBD2 identical over 12 bases. TRBJ2-5 explains the end of the DNA better; the J call may be wrong. CDR3 length equals 17 residues. Germline V gives CDR1 ENHRY, CDR2 SYGVKD.

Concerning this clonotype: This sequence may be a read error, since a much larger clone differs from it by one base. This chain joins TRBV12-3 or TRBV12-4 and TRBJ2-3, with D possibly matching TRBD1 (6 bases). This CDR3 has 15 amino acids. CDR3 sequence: CASSFSGVGTDTLYF. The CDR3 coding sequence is TGTGCCAGCAGTTTCTCAGGGGTAGGCACAGATACGCTGTATTTT.

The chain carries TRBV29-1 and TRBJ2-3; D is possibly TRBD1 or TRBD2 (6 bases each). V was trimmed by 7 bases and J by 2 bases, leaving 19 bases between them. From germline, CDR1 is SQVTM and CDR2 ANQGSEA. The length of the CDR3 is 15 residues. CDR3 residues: CSAREGGWPTDTQYF. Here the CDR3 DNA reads TGCAGCGCCCGGGAAGGGGGGTGGCCCACAGATACGCAGTATTTT.

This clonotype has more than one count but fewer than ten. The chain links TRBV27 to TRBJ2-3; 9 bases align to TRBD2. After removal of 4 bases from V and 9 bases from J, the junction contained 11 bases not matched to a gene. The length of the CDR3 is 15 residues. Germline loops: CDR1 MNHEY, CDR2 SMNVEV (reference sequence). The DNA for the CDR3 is TGTGCCAGCAGTTCACAGTTTCAGACTAGCGGAACGCAGTATTTT. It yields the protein CASSSQFQTSGTQYF.

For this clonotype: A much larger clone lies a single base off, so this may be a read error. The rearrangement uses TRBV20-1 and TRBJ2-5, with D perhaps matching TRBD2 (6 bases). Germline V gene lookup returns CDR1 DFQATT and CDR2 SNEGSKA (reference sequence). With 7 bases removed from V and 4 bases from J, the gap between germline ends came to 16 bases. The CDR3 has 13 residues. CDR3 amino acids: CSGRVSGRETQYF. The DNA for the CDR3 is TGCAGTGGGAGGGTGTCAGGACGAGAGACCCAGTACTTC.

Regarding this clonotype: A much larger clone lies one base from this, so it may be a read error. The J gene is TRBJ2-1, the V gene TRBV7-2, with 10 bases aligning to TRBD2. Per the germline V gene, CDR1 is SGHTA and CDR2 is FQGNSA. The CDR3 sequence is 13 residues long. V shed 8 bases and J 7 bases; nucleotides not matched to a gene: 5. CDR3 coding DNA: TGTGCCAGCGGATTGACTAGCGGGAATGAGCAGTTCTTC. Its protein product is CASGLTSGNEQFF.